A selection of T cell receptor beta chains follows, all from one sample in a study of CXCR3-negative and CXCR3-positive naive CD8 T cells. TCRdb reanalyzed the 5' RACE reads, giving one entry per CDR3 protein sequence and no DNA. Recorded for this sample: some 130,000 distinct CDR3 sequences. The sample consisted of naive CXCR3- CD8+ T cells from blood. These receptor sequences come from a human donor in good health. Some clones in this sample may be carry-over from other donors' samples. Both conserved end residues are part of each CDR3. The order of the fields is J gene, V gene, CDR3 protein.

TRBJ2-3 | TRBV6-5 | CASSYGLAGQADTQYF
TRBJ1-1 | TRBV28 | CASSFSTEAFF
TRBJ1-1 | TRBV29-1 | CSVEDRVNTEAFF
TRBJ2-1 | TRBV28 | CASSPYGTNSYNEQFF
TRBJ2-7 | TRBV28 | CASSPGLGEQYF
TRBJ2-1 | TRBV7-6 | CASSFGGRNEQFF
TRBJ2-3 | TRBV6-1 | CASRDRTTDTQYF
TRBJ2-5 | TRBV28 | CASSFLGQQRETQYF
TRBJ2-3 | TRBV12-3/TRBV12-4 | CASSLNANTDTQYF
TRBJ1-1 | TRBV5-1 | CASSSDPQGLPEAFF
TRBJ1-2 | TRBV7-8 | CASSLVSYGYTF
TRBJ2-7 | TRBV5-1 | CASSLVGLVVGEQYF
TRBJ2-7 | TRBV7-2 | CASSSSGADYYEQYF
TRBJ1-2 | TRBV7-9 | CASSLGSDGYTF
TRBJ2-3 | TRBV5-4 | CASSLVGLAADTQYF
TRBJ2-7 | TRBV21-1 | CASSNCRDRPLEQYF
TRBJ2-3 | TRBV4-1 | CASSPTDLEGDTQYF
TRBJ2-2 | TRBV29-1 | CIGTSNTGELFF
TRBJ1-1 | TRBV7-9 | CASSPPGGTPAEAFF
TRBJ2-2 | TRBV20-1 | CSAQHKGTANTGELFF
TRBJ2-5 | TRBV15 | CATSGQPQETQYF
TRBJ2-2 | TRBV28 | CASSGGTGNTGELFF
TRBJ2-7 | TRBV11-3 | CASSLDALLGSKKLRFSYEQYF
TRBJ2-7 | TRBV7-9 | CASSFSTEGEQYF
TRBJ2-1 | TRBV5-1 | CASSLDAGGHYNEQFF
TRBJ2-1 | TRBV5-1 | CASSLETGTGLSNEQFF
TRBJ2-7 | TRBV4-3 | CASSQDSGSTYEQYF